The clone carrying this T cell receptor (beta chain) has just one count. Some clones are missing from TCRdb's copy, which holds only in-frame ones; the method was immunoSEQ multiplex PCR. The sample has roughly 180,000 clones, 70% to 90% seen once. This CDR3 contains 15 residues. CDR1 is SGHTA and CDR2 is FQGNSA in the germline V gene. V trimming: 5 bases; J trimming: 4 bases; junction bases outside the gene matches: 7. The entry originates in a study of blood T cell repertoires in COVID-19. About the study: Nucleic acid was either cDNA or gDNA, and it came from T cells, B-cell-depleted T cells, or PBMCs.

Seattle's cohort entered during active infection and was followed longitudinally. The sequenced sample consisted of peripheral blood. This receptor was identified in a woman aged 45 to 65 with COVID-19, enrolled during active disease. The chain carries TRBV7-2 and TRBJ2-3; 9 bases map to TRBD2. CDR3 bases: TGTGCCAGCAGCCCCCGCGGGAGGGCGCCAGATACGCAGTATTTT. Its translation: CASSPRGRAPDTQYF.